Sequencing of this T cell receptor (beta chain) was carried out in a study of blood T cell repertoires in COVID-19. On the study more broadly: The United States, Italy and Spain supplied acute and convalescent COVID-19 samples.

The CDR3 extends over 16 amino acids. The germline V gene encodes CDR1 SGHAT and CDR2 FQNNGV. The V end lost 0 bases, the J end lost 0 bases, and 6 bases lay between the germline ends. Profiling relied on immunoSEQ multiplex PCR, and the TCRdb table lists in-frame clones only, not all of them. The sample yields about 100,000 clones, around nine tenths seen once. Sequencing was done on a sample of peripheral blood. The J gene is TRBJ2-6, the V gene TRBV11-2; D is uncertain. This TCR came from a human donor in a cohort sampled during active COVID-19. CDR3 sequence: CASSLDGASGANVLTF. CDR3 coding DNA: TGTGCCAGCAGCTTAGATGGAGCCTCTGGGGCCAACGTCCTGACTTTC.